The clone carrying this T cell receptor (beta chain) appeared a few times. A single record per CDR3 protein comes from TCRdb applying MiXCR to the 5' RACE reads. The table records hundreds of thousands of distinct CDR3 sequences, roughly 6.2% of them present only once. This sample is drawn from a study of identical twins. V dropped 2 bases and J dropped 6; count of bases not matched to a gene: 7. The CDR3 spans 14 residues. The germline CDR1 and CDR2 sequences are SEHNR and FQNEAQ (reference sequence). The rearrangement links TRBV7-9 to TRBJ2-7, with TRBD2 matching over 7 bases. The origin of this receptor is a man between 18 and 35 years old in good health. Sequences were obtained from naive T cells sorted from blood. DNA for the CDR3: TGTGCCAGCAGCTTAACATTGGGAGGGCGCGAGCAGTACTTC. Protein: CASSLTLGGREQYF. The full variable domain, rest sourced from reference TRBV7-9 and TRBJ2-7, is DTGVSQNPRHKITKRGQNVTFRCDPISEHNRLYWYRQTLGQGPEFLTYFQNEAQLEKSRLLSDRFSAERPKGSFSTLEIQRTEQGDSAMYLCASSLTLGGREQYFGPGTRLTVT.